The rows below give T cell receptor beta chains drawn from one sample of a study of blood T cell repertoires in COVID-19. Only in-frame clones appear in the TCRdb table, and some are missing; sequencing was by immunoSEQ multiplex PCR. Of just over 25,000 clones in the sample, roughly 90% were seen once. The sample was peripheral blood. All receptors come from a human donor in a cohort sampled during active COVID-19. Each CDR3 is given with its conserved first and last residue. A D gene is named only where the DNA matches it firmly. Size is omitted from some rows. Given values are once, few, many or a class for expanded clones.

abundance | j_gene | d_gene | v_gene | CDR3aa | CDR3nt
- | TRBJ1-5 | TRBD1 | TRBV5-5 | CASSWTGGGLGPQHF | TGTGCCAGCAGCTGGACAGGGGGCGGCTTAGGGCCCCAGCATTTT
- | TRBJ1-2 | - | TRBV19 | CASSLPNRVGYTF | TGTGCCAGTAGTCTCCCCAACAGGGTTGGCTACACCTTC
- | TRBJ1-2 | - | TRBV12-3/TRBV12-4 | CASSFERYYGYTF | TGTGCCAGCAGTTTTGAGCGATACTATGGCTACACCTTC
- | TRBJ1-5 | TRBD1 | TRBV19 | CASSIGGGGNQPQHF | TGTGCCAGTAGTATTGGAGGGGGCGGAAATCAGCCCCAGCATTTT
- | TRBJ2-7 | - | TRBV2 | CASNWSDEQYF | TGTGCCAGCAATTGGAGTGACGAGCAGTACTTC
- | TRBJ2-2 | - | TRBV14 | CASSNRGMNTGELFF | TGTGCCAGCAGCAACCGGGGGATGAACACCGGGGAGCTGTTTTTT
- | TRBJ1-2 | - | TRBV6-6 | CASSSLSLANYGYTF | TGTGCCAGCAGTTCCCTTAGTCTAGCTAACTATGGCTACACCTTC
- | TRBJ2-7 | - | TRBV2 | CAWRGYPSYEQYF | TGTGCCTGGAGGGGCTACCCTTCCTACGAGCAGTACTTC
few | TRBJ2-7 | TRBD2 | TRBV7-9 | CASSPRLAGAYEQYF | TGTGCCAGCAGCCCAAGACTAGCGGGAGCGTACGAGCAGTACTTC
- | TRBJ2-5 | TRBD2 | TRBV12-5 | CASGLGTTQETQYF | TGTGCTAGTGGCCTCGGGACTACTCAAGAGACCCAGTACTTC
few | TRBJ1-5 | - | TRBV3-1/TRBV3-2 | CASSPGAGAGQPQHF | TGTGCCAGCAGCCCCGGGGCGGGGGCGGGGCAGCCCCAGCATTTT
once | TRBJ2-1 | TRBD2 | TRBV19 | CASSIPGGGAAEQFF | TGTGCCAGTAGTATCCCGGGCGGGGGGGCCGCTGAGCAGTTCTTC
- | TRBJ2-3 | - | TRBV28 | CASSTDRSGDTQYF | TGTGCCAGCAGTACCGACAGGTCCGGGGATACGCAGTATTTT
- | TRBJ2-7 | - | TRBV11-2 | CASSLIDTYEQYF | TGTGCCAGCAGCTTGATTGACACCTACGAGCAGTACTTC
- | TRBJ2-2 | - | TRBV13 | CASSLGGPSSNTGELFF | TGTGCCAGCAGCTTAGGGGGGCCAAGTTCGAACACCGGGGAGCTGTTTTTT
- | TRBJ2-3 | - | TRBV3-1/TRBV3-2 | CASTRTGTDTQYF | TGTGCCAGCACAAGGACAGGCACAGATACGCAGTATTTT
- | TRBJ2-1 | TRBD2 | TRBV5-1 | CASSLVAGGSRSYNEQFF | TGCGCCAGCAGCTTGGTAGCGGGAGGGTCCCGCTCCTACAATGAGCAGTTCTTC
- | TRBJ1-5 | TRBD1 | TRBV7-2 | CASSLRQGGQPQHF | TGTGCCAGCAGCTTAAGACAGGGCGGCCAGCCCCAGCATTTT
once | TRBJ2-6 | TRBD1 | TRBV18 | CASSPDRVRISGANVLTF | TGTGCCAGCTCACCAGACAGGGTTAGGATATCTGGGGCCAACGTCCTGACTTTC
- | TRBJ2-3 | TRBD2 | TRBV18 | CASSPPAGGADTQYF | TGTGCCAGCTCACCCCCAGCGGGGGGAGCAGATACGCAGTATTTT
- | TRBJ2-5 | TRBD2 | TRBV4-1 | CASSQDRASGGVETQYF | TGCGCCAGCAGCCAAGATAGGGCTAGCGGGGGGGTAGAGACCCAGTACTTC
- | TRBJ1-6 | TRBD1 | TRBV7-8 | CASSSVGQGASYNSPLHF | TGTGCCAGCAGCTCCGTGGGTCAGGGGGCCTCCTATAATTCACCCCTCCACTTT
- | TRBJ1-5 | - | TRBV12-3/TRBV12-4 | CASSLAENQPQHF | TGTGCCAGCAGTTTGGCGGAAAATCAGCCCCAGCATTTT
- | TRBJ1-5 | - | TRBV7-8 | CASSLRGISNQPQHF | TGTGCCAGCAGCTTACGCGGAATTAGCAATCAGCCCCAGCATTTT
- | TRBJ2-1 | TRBD2 | TRBV6-1 | CASSEWNSGASYNEQFF | TGTGCCAGCAGTGAATGGAATAGCGGGGCCTCCTACAATGAGCAGTTCTTC
once | TRBJ2-7 | TRBD1 | TRBV27 | CASSTGTGPYEQYF | TGTGCCAGCAGCACCGGGACAGGCCCTTACGAGCAGTACTTC
- | TRBJ1-6 | - | TRBV28 | CASRGASSYNSPLHF | TGTGCCAGCCGGGGAGCGAGCTCCTATAATTCACCCCTCCACTTT
- | TRBJ1-3 | - | TRBV5-1 | CASSLGESGNTIYF | TGCGCCAGCAGCTTGGGGGAGTCTGGAAACACCATATATTTT
- | TRBJ2-3 | - | TRBV24-1 | CATSSGRTDTQYF | TGTGCCACCAGTTCGGGGAGGACAGATACGCAGTATTTT
- | TRBJ1-1 | - | TRBV10-3 | CATRYAGTSMNTEAFF | TGTGCCACGAGATATGCCGGGACAAGCATGAACACTGAAGCTTTCTTT
- | TRBJ2-7 | TRBD2 | TRBV11-2 | CASSFGASGAYEQYF | TGTGCCAGCAGCTTCGGGGCTAGCGGTGCCTACGAGCAGTACTTC
- | TRBJ2-7 | TRBD2 | TRBV5-6 | CASSLPGGDTYEQYF | TGTGCCAGCAGCTTGCCCGGGGGGGATACCTACGAGCAGTACTTC
- | TRBJ2-7 | - | TRBV7-2 | CASSNRLVSYEQYF | TGTGCCAGCAGCAACAGACTAGTCTCCTACGAGCAGTACTTC
- | TRBJ2-7 | - | TRBV7-8 | CASSSWLAVTGADEQYF | TGTGCCAGCAGCTCTTGGCTTGCGGTAACGGGAGCAGACGAGCAGTACTTC
once | TRBJ1-1 | TRBD1 | TRBV18 | CASSFDRDPEAFF | TGTGCCAGCTCCTTCGACAGGGACCCTGAAGCTTTCTTT
- | TRBJ1-2 | TRBD1 | TRBV20-1 | CSASRQGADYGYTF | TGCAGTGCTAGTCGACAGGGGGCAGACTATGGCTACACCTTC
few | TRBJ1-6 | - | TRBV13 | CASSRRTADNSPLHF | TGTGCCAGCAGCCGTAGGACAGCAGATAATTCACCCCTCCACTTT
- | TRBJ2-3 | - | TRBV2 | CASTLLGGSTDTQYF | TGTGCCAGCACCCTGCTTGGGGGGAGTACAGATACGCAGTATTTT
- | TRBJ1-6 | - | TRBV6-1 | CASSEQQSISGFRLLHF | TGTGCCAGCAGTGAGCAGCAATCTATTTCGGGATTTCGGCTCCTCCACTTT
- | TRBJ2-2 | - | TRBV25-1 | CASSSAGNTGELFF | TGTGCCAGCAGTTCTGCAGGGAACACCGGGGAGCTGTTTTTT
- | TRBJ2-3 | - | TRBV7-2 | CASSPPGGRTDTQYF | TGTGCCAGCAGCCCCCCGGGGGGCCGGACAGATACGCAGTATTTT
- | TRBJ2-3 | TRBD1 | TRBV6-5 | CASSRTGGDTDTQYF | TGTGCCAGCAGTCGGACAGGGGGAGACACAGATACGCAGTATTTT
- | TRBJ1-2 | TRBD1 | TRBV12-3/TRBV12-4 | CASSPRTGHYTF | TGTGCCAGCAGTCCCCGGACAGGCCACTACACCTTC
few | TRBJ2-7 | TRBD1 | TRBV20-1 | CSASEGAFSYEQYF | TGCAGTGCTAGTGAGGGGGCATTCTCCTACGAGCAGTACTTC
once | TRBJ2-7 | TRBD1 | TRBV6-6 | CASSPHRTGYEQYF | TGTGCCAGCAGTCCCCACCGGACAGGCTACGAGCAGTACTTC
- | TRBJ2-1 | - | TRBV9 | CASSPGGQQEEQFF | TGTGCCAGCAGCCCCGGGGGTCAGCAGGAAGAGCAGTTCTTC
- | TRBJ2-3 | TRBD2 | TRBV7-6 | CASSLGTSDSDTQYF | TGTGCCAGCAGCTTAGGGACTAGCGATTCAGATACGCAGTATTTT
- | TRBJ2-1 | - | TRBV11-3 | CASSRGPYNEQFF | TGTGCCAGCAGTCGGGGTCCTTACAATGAGCAGTTCTTC
- | TRBJ2-7 | TRBD2 | TRBV5-1 | CASSPRTSGVYEQYF | TGCGCCAGCAGCCCCCGGACTAGCGGGGTCTACGAGCAGTACTTC
- | TRBJ2-7 | - | TRBV19 | CASSIGNQATYEQYF | TGTGCCAGTAGTATTGGTAACCAGGCCACCTACGAGCAGTACTTC
- | TRBJ2-3 | TRBD2 | TRBV5-1 | CASSLAASGFTDTQYF | TGCGCCAGCAGCTTGGCCGCTAGCGGGTTCACAGATACGCAGTATTTT
few | TRBJ1-5 | - | TRBV10-1 | CASNEGVGEWSNQPQHF | TGCGCCAGCAACGAGGGGGTAGGGGAGTGGAGCAATCAGCCCCAGCATTTT
- | TRBJ1-2 | - | TRBV7-2 | CASSLAFGGLEHGYTF | TGTGCCAGCAGCTTAGCGTTTGGGGGCCTGGAGCACGGCTACACCTTC
- | TRBJ2-3 | TRBD2 | TRBV7-8 | CASSLVVLAGSTDTQYF | TGTGCCAGCAGCTTAGTAGTCCTAGCGGGGTCCACAGATACGCAGTATTTT